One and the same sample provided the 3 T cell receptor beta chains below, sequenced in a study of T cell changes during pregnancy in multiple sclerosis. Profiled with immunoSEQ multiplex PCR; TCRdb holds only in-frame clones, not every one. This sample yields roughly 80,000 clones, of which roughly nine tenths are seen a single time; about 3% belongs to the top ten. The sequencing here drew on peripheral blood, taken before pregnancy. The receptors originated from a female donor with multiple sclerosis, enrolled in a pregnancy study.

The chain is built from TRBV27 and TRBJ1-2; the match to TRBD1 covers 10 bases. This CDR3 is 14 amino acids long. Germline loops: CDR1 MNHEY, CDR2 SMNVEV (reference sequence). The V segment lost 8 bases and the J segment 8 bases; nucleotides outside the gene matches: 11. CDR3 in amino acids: CASGTWDRGTGYTF. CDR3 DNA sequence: TGTGCCAGCGGTACTTGGGACAGGGGTACGGGCTACACCTTC.

DNA of the CDR3: TGTGCCAGCAGTTACGCGGGAGGTAGCACAGATACGCAGTATTTT. It translates to CASSYAGGSTDTQYF. This chain connects TRBV6-5 to TRBJ2-3, with 8 bases that match TRBD2. The CDR3 contains 15 residues. V shed 2 bases and J 0 bases; nucleotides not matched to a gene: 1. Germline V gene lookup returns CDR1 MNHEY and CDR2 SVGAGI.

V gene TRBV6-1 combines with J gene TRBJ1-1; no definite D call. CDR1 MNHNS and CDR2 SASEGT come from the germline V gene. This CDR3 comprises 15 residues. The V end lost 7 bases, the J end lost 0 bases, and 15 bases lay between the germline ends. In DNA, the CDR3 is TGTGCCAGCACAAAGCAGGTGAGATTGAACACTGAAGCTTTCTTT. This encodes CASTKQVRLNTEAFF.